This T cell receptor beta chain emerged from a study of blood T cell repertoires in COVID-19. Study at large: T cells, B-cell-depleted T cells, or PBMCs supplied cDNA or gDNA.

Per the original data handling: Nucleated cell number was recorded as an estimate derived from reference gene primer amplification. Clones were read by immunoSEQ multiplex PCR, and TCRdb kept only the in-frame ones, dropping some. For V, J and clone size, that table is used; D and trimming come from the DNA. The table lists almost 300,000 clones, over 85% of them singletons. V was clipped by 4 bases and J by 1 base; unmatched bases: 13. Germline values: CDR1 MNHEY, CDR2 SMNVEV (reference sequence). This CDR3 region has 19 residues. The receptor was derived from a woman in her 30s with COVID-19, enrolled during active disease. Sequencing was carried out using peripheral blood. The rearrangement links TRBV27 to TRBJ2-1; 10 positions match TRBD2. CDR3 nucleotide sequence: TGTGCCAGCAGTTGGAGACTAAGCGGGGGGGCCGGGTCCTACAATGAGCAGTTCTTC. This codes for CASSWRLSGGAGSYNEQFF.